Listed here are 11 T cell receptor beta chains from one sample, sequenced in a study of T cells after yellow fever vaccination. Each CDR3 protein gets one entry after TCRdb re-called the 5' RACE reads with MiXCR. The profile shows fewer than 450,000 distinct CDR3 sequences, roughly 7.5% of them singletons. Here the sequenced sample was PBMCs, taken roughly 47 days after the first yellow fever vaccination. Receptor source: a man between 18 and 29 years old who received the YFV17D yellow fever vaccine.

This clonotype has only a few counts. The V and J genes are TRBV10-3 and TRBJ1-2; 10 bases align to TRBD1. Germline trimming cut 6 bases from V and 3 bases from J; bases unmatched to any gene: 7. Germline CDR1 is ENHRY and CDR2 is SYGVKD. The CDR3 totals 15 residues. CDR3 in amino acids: CAIRSSDRGYYGYTF. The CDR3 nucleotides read TGTGCCATCAGGTCCTCGGACAGGGGGTACTATGGCTACACCTTC.

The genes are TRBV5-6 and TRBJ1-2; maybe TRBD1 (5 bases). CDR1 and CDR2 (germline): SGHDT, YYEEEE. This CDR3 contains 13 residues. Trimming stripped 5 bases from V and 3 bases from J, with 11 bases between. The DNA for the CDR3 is TGTGCCAGCAGTCGGGTGGGGGACTATGGCTACACCTTC. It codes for CASSRVGDYGYTF.

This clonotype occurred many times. CDR3 DNA: TGTGCCAGCACCCCGGGGGGGGAGCAGTTCTTC. It encodes CASTPGGEQFF. The chain is built from TRBV12-3 or TRBV12-4 and TRBJ2-1; 8 bases line up with TRBD2. The ends lost 7 bases at V and 10 bases at J; junction bases unmatched: 3. This CDR3 has 11 amino acids.

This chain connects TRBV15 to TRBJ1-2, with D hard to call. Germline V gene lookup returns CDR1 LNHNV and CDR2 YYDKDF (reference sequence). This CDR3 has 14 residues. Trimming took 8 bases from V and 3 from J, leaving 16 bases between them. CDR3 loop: CATLSSPPDYGYTF. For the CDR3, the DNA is TGTGCCACCTTGTCTTCTCCCCCTGACTATGGCTACACCTTC.

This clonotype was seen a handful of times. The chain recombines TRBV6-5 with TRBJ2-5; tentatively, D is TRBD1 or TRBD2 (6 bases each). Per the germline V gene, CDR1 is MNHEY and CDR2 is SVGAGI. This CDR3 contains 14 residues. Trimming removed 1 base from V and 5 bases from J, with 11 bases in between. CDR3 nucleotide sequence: TGTGCCAGCAGTTACTTCGTAGGGGGGGAGACCCAGTACTTC. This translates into CASSYFVGGETQYF.

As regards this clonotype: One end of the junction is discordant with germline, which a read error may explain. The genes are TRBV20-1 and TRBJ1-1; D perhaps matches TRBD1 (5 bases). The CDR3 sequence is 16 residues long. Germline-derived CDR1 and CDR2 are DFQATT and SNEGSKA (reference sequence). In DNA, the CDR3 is TGCAGCGCTAGAGTTAACTCAGGGCAAGCGGCCACTGAAGCTTTCTTT. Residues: CSARVNSGQAATEAFF.

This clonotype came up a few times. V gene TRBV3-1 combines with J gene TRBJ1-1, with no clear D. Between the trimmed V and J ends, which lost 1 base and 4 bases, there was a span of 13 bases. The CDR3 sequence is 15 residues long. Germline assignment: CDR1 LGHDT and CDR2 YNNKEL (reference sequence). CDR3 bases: TGTGCCAGCAGCCAAGCACCGGGGAAGGTCACTGAAGCTTTCTTT. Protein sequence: CASSQAPGKVTEAFF.

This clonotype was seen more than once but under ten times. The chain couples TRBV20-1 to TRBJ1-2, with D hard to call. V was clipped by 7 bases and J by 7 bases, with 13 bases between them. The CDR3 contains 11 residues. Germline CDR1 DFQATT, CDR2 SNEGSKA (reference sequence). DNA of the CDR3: TGCAGTGTCTCACCTTTAGGTGGCTACACCTTC. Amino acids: CSVSPLGGYTF.

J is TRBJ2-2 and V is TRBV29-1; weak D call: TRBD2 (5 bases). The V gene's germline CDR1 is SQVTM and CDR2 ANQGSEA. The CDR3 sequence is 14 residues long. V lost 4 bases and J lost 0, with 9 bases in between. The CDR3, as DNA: TGCAGCGTTGTATGGACTCCGAACACCGGGGAGCTGTTTTTT. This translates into CSVVWTPNTGELFF.

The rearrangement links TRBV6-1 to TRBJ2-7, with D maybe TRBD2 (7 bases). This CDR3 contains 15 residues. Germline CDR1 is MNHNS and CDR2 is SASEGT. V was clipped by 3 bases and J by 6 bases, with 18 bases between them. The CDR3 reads CASSDPLTGRAEQYF. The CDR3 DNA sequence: TGTGCCAGCAGTGACCCACTCACAGGGAGGGCCGAGCAGTACTTC.

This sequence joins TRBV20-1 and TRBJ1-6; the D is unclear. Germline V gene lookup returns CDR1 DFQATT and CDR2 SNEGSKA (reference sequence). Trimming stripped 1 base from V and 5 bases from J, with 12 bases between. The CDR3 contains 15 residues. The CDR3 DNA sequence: TGCAGTGCTAGAGTGCCAGGCGCAAATAATTCACCCCTCCACTTT. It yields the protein CSARVPGANNSPLHF.